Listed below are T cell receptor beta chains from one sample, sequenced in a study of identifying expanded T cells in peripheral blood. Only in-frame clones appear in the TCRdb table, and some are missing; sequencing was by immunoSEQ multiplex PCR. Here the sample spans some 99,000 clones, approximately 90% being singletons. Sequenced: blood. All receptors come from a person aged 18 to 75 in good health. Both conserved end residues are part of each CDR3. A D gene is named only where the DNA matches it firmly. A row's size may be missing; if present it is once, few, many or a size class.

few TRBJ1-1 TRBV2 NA CASTGGANTEAFF TGTGCCAGCACTGGGGGAGCGAACACTGAAGCTTTCTTT
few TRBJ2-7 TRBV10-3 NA CAISSGPTISYEQYF TGTGCCATCAGTTCGGGACCGACTATCTCCTACGAGCAGTACTTC
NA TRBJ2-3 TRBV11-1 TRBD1 CASSRYSTGHTQYF TGTGCCAGCAGCAGATATTCGACAGGGCATACGCAGTATTTT
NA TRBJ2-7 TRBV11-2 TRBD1 CASSLMGQDYEQYF TGTGCCAGCAGCTTAATGGGACAGGACTACGAGCAGTACTTC
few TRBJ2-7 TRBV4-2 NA CASSQVLGSYEQYF TGTGCCAGCAGCCAAGTACTCGGATCCTACGAGCAGTACTTC
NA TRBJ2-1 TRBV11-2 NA CASSSGMGLSSYNEQFF TGTGCCAGCAGCTCCGGAATGGGCTTAAGCTCCTACAATGAGCAGTTCTTC
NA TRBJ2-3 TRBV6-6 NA CASSYSRPLITDTQYF TGTGCCAGCAGTTACTCTCGGCCCCTTATCACAGATACGCAGTATTTT
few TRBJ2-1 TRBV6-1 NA CASSDPGTSKFF TGTGCCAGCAGTGACCCCGGGACAAGTAAGTTCTTC
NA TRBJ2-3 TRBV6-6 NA CASQGGVDTQYF TGTGCCAGTCAGGGGGGCGTGGATACGCAGTATTTT
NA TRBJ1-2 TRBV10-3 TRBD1 CAISEGQGYGYTF TGTGCCATCAGTGAGGGACAGGGATATGGCTACACCTTC
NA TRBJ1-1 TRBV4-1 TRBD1 CASSHMVRDRRVLAFF TGCGCCAGCAGCCACATGGTTCGGGACAGGAGGGTTTTGGCTTTCTTT
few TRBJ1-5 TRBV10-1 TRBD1 CASCSNDRAGGDSNQPQHF TGCGCCAGCTGTTCCAATGACAGGGCGGGTGGGGATAGCAATCAGCCCCAGCATTTT
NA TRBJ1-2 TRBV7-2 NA CASSLGGRDGYGYTF TGTGCCAGCAGCTTAGGTGGCAGGGACGGCTATGGCTACACCTTC
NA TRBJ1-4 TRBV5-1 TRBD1 CASSITGGAEKLFF TGCGCCAGCAGCATTACAGGGGGCGCCGAAAAACTGTTTTTT
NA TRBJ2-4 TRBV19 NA CASSPQDVLAKNIQYF TGTGCCAGTAGTCCTCAAGACGTTCTAGCCAAAAACATTCAGTACTTC